The 17 T cell receptor beta chains in this list originate from one sample, sequenced in a study of blood T cell repertoires in COVID-19. This table comes from immunoSEQ multiplex PCR, and its TCRdb copy is limited to in-frame clones, with some not included. The sample records around 180,000 clones, around 88% being singletons. What was sequenced was peripheral blood. The receptors stem from a woman between 25 and 40 years old with acute or convalescent COVID-19.

This rearrangement joins TRBV11-3 to TRBJ2-1, with TRBD2 matching over 7 bases. Germline lookup yields CDR1 SGHNT and CDR2 YENEEA. The CDR3 runs to 16 residues. Trimming at V came to 4 bases and at J to 7 bases, leaving 13 bases not matched to a gene. The CDR3 protein is CASSSTRLASLNEQFF. The CDR3 nucleotides read TGTGCCAGCAGCTCGACGAGACTAGCTTCCCTTAATGAGCAGTTCTTC.

The V gene is TRBV5-6, the J gene TRBJ1-4; 8 bases map to TRBD1. Trimming took 4 bases from V and 8 from J; bases not matched to a gene: 10. CDR3 length: 15 amino acids. Germline CDR1 SGHDT, CDR2 YYEEEE. CDR3 in amino acids: CASSLLTGGGEKLFF. CDR3 sequence (DNA): TGTGCCAGCAGCCTCCTAACAGGGGGAGGGGAAAAACTGTTTTTT. The full variable domain, in which reference TRBV5-6 and TRBJ1-4 provide the parts outside the CDR3, is DAGVTQSPTHLIKTRGQQVTLRCSPKSGHDTVSWYQQALGQGPQFIFQYYEEEERQRGNFPDRFSGHQFPNYSSELNVNALLLGDSALYLCASSLLTGGGEKLFFGSGTQLSVL.

J is TRBJ2-3 and V is TRBV11-3; D is perhaps TRBD1 (6 bases). This CDR3 region has 14 residues. The V gene lost 8 bases and the J gene lost 1 base, with 13 bases spanning the gap. The germline V gene has CDR1 SGHNT and CDR2 YENEEA. In DNA form, the CDR3 reads TGTGCCAGCGTTTCAAGACAGGGCACAGATACGCAGTATTTT. The encoded protein is CASVSRQGTDTQYF.

This clone was counted a single time. This rearrangement joins TRBV2 to TRBJ1-1; 8 bases are shared with TRBD1. V was pared by 9 bases and J by 8 bases, with 8 bases of the junction left unmatched. CDR1 is SNHLY and CDR2 is FYNNEI in the germline V gene. This CDR3 is 12 amino acids long. The CDR3 protein is CARAGGENEAFF. In DNA, the CDR3 is TGTGCCAGAGCAGGGGGCGAGAACGAAGCTTTCTTT.

The chain has TRBV7-9 and TRBJ1-3; D is undetermined. The CDR3 runs to 14 residues. Per the germline V gene, CDR1 is SEHNR and CDR2 is FQNEAQ (reference sequence). V was cut by 5 bases and J by 4 bases, with 12 bases left in between. The CDR3 sequence: CASSLGGSGNTIYF. As DNA, the CDR3 is TGTGCCAGCAGCCTCGGAGGGTCCGGAAACACCATATATTTT.

The V gene is TRBV7-9, the J gene TRBJ2-1, with TRBD2 matching over 8 bases. V shed 8 bases and J 7 bases; nucleotides not matched to a gene: 4. This CDR3 is built from 12 residues. Germline CDR1 reads SEHNR; CDR2 reads FQNEAQ (reference sequence). The CDR3 bases are TGTGCCAGCTCGGGGGGGATAAATGAGCAGTTCTTC. Translating it yields CASSGGINEQFF. Looking up the rest from reference TRBV7-9 and TRBJ2-1 gives the full variable domain: DTGVSQNPRHKITKRGQNVTFRCDPISEHNRLYWYRQTLGQGPEFLTYFQNEAQLEKSRLLSDRFSAERPKGSFSTLEIQRTEQGDSAMYLCASSGGINEQFFGPGTRLTVL.

This chain links TRBV2 with TRBJ1-3; D may be TRBD1 (6 bases). The CDR3 contains 15 residues. V lost 7 bases to trimming and J lost 4 bases, with 17 bases between them. CDR1 SNHLY and CDR2 FYNNEI come from the germline V gene. CDR3 amino acids: CASNGRSGVGNTIYF. The CDR3 DNA sequence: TGTGCCAGCAACGGAAGGTCAGGGGTCGGAAACACCATATATTTT.

This clone was recorded a few times. V usage is TRBV6-5 and J usage is TRBJ1-2; D gene ambiguous. The CDR3 extends over 13 amino acids. CDR1 is MNHEY, CDR2 SVGAGI, per germline. V shed 2 bases and J shed 2 bases, with 6 bases lying between them. The CDR3 loop is CASSYNRNYGYTF. CDR3 sequence (DNA): TGTGCCAGCAGTTACAACAGAAACTATGGCTACACCTTC.

To note about this clone: The conserved phenylalanine or tryptophan is not found at the CDR3 terminus, so this likely reflects a read error. The DNA is omitted, as the CDR3 cannot be located on it reliably, and the CDR3 follows TCRdb's listing. The chain links TRBV14 to TRBJ2-7; the listed D gene, TRBD2, was not tested against the DNA. The CDR3 extends over 11 residues, inclusive of both ends. Per germline, CDR1 SGHDN and CDR2 FVKESK. CDR3: CASSLSLAGAA.

This clone is a singleton in its sample. This sequence joins TRBV28 and TRBJ2-1, with TRBD1 as a possible D gene (5 bases). Trimming removed 1 base from V and 9 bases from J, with 7 bases in between. There are 12 residues in the CDR3. Germline CDR1 is MDHEN and CDR2 is SYDVKM. In nucleotides, the CDR3 is TGTGCCAGCAGTTTATTAGGGGTTGAGCAGTTCTTC. Protein product: CASSLLGVEQFF.

Points on this clone: Additional DNA sequences in this sample encode the identical CDR3. The chain recombines TRBV18 with TRBJ2-2; D is ambiguous. The germline V gene has CDR1 KGHSH and CDR2 LQKENI. Deletions cut 0 bases from V and 4 bases from J, with 3 bases between. This CDR3 has 13 amino acids. CDR3 amino acids: CASSPPSTGELFF. DNA of the CDR3: TGTGCCAGCTCACCACCCAGCACCGGGGAGCTGTTTTTT.

CDR3 sequence reads: CSVGTGDYYGYTF. The CDR3 nucleotides read TGCAGCGTAGGGACAGGGGACTACTATGGCTACACCTTC. J is TRBJ1-2 and V is TRBV29-1, with 10 positions matching TRBD1. This CDR3 has 13 residues. CDR1 and CDR2 from the germline V gene are SQVTM and ANQGSEA. Losses at the gene ends were 6 bases for V and 3 bases for J; bases not matched to a gene: 4.

This clone was counted once. This CDR3 is CASGGGSSYNEQFF. The CDR3 DNA follows: TGTGCCAGCGGGGGCGGGAGCTCCTACAATGAGCAGTTCTTC. V and J are TRBV28 and TRBJ2-1; a weak D match, TRBD2 (7 bases). This CDR3 region has 14 residues. CDR1 MDHEN and CDR2 SYDVKM come from the germline V gene. V dropped 8 bases and J dropped 0 bases, with 11 bases sitting between them.

This clone was found once. The chain has TRBV27 and TRBJ1-5, with 9 positions matching TRBD1. The CDR3 is 16 amino acids. Germline CDR1 is MNHEY and CDR2 is SMNVEV (reference sequence). V lost 0 bases, J lost 5 bases, and 5 bases stayed unmatched. The DNA of the CDR3 is TGTGCCAGCAGTTTATCCGGACAGGGGATCTATCAGCCCCAGCATTTT. This gives the protein CASSLSGQGIYQPQHF.

The CDR3 sequence is CAAAGSQETQYF. The CDR3 DNA reads TGTGCCGCGGCAGGGTCCCAAGAGACCCAGTACTTC. The chain has TRBV28 and TRBJ2-5, with D tentatively TRBD1 (5 bases). V dropped 11 bases and J dropped 1 base, with 11 bases sitting between them. CDR3 length equals 12 residues. Per germline, CDR1 MDHEN and CDR2 SYDVKM. The complete variable domain, with remaining parts taken from reference TRBV28 and TRBJ2-5, reads DVKVTQSSRYLVKRTGEKVFLECVQDMDHENMFWYRQDPGLGLRLIYFSYDVKMKEKGDIPEGYSVSREKKERFSLILESASTNQTSMYLCAAAGSQETQYFGPGTRLLVL.

The rearrangement joins TRBV5-1 to TRBJ2-5, with 10 bases that match TRBD2. Losses at the gene ends were 4 bases for V and 1 base for J; bases not matched to a gene: 4. CDR3 length: 15 amino acids. Germline-derived CDR1 and CDR2 are SGHRS and YFSETQ. CDR3 bases: TGCGCCAGCAGCATTAGCGGGAGGCGCCAAGAGACCCAGTACTTC. As protein: CASSISGRRQETQYF.

The chain carries TRBV9 and TRBJ2-1; 9 bases map to TRBD2. J lost 4 bases, V lost 1 base, and 3 bases had no gene match. CDR1 and CDR2 (germline): SGDLS, YYNGEE. The CDR3 contains 15 residues. In DNA, the CDR3 is TGTGCCAGCAGCGTATCTAGCGGGGCTTACAATGAGCAGTTCTTC. This encodes CASSVSSGAYNEQFF.